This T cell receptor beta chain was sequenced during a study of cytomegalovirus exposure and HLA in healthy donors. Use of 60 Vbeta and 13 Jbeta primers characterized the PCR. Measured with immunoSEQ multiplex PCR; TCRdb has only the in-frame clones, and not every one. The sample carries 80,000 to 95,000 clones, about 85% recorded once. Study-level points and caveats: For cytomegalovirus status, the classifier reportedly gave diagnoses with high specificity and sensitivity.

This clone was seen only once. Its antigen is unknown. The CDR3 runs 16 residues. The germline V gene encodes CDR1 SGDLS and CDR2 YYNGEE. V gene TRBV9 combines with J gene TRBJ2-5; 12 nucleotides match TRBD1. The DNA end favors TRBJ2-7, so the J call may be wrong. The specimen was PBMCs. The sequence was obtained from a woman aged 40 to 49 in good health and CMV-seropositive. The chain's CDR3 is CASSAPGQGAVDEQYF. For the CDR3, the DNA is TGTGCCAGCAGCGCACCGGGACAGGGGGCGGTCGACGAGCAGTACTTC.